The 19 T cell receptor beta chains presented below share a single source sample, sequenced in a study of T cells in Graves' hyperthyroidism and ophthalmopathy. The TCR beta CDR3 regions underwent amplification using RNA transcripts as the source. HTBI primers were the set used in a first-round RT-PCR of the TCR CDR3. MiXCR, applied by TCRdb to the multiplex PCR reads, yields one record per CDR3 protein. The top ten clones hold 3% to 4% of a sample with about 360,000 distinct CDR3 sequences, approximately 19% of them seen once. Sequenced sample: blood. Receptors originate from a woman between 18 and 30 years old with Graves' hyperthyroidism.

There are a few counts of this clonotype. The V gene is TRBV6-1, the J gene TRBJ1-2; 10 bases map to TRBD1. The germline gives CDR1 MNHNS, CDR2 SASEGT. V lost 10 bases to trimming and J lost 8 bases; unmatched junction nucleotides: 10. The CDR3 spans 13 residues. CDR3 residues: CATNPGQGRGYTF. The CDR3 DNA follows: TGTGCCACCAACCCGGGACAGGGGCGCGGCTACACCTTC.

Many counts were recorded for this clonotype. The chain recombines TRBV3-1 with TRBJ1-1, with no clear D. Trimming removed 4 bases from V and 4 bases from J, with 22 bases in between. The germline gives CDR1 LGHDT, CDR2 YNNKEL (reference sequence). CDR3 length: 17 amino acids. CDR3: CASSPKRWRDLGTEAFF. DNA of the CDR3: TGTGCCAGCAGCCCCAAAAGGTGGAGGGATCTGGGCACTGAAGCTTTCTTT.

Only a few counts were recorded for this clonotype. The chain has TRBV12-3 or TRBV12-4 and TRBJ1-3; D is possibly TRBD1 (5 bases). This CDR3 has 16 residues. Trimming took off 1 base at V and 0 bases at J, with 10 bases between the two ends. The chain's CDR3 is CASSLVQGPSGNTIYF. The CDR3 bases are TGTGCCAGCAGTTTAGTCCAGGGACCCTCTGGAAACACCATATATTTT.

Regarding this clonotype: A much larger clone sits a single nucleotide away, making a read error possible. The chain employs TRBV6-1 and TRBJ2-2; tentative D call: TRBD2 (5 bases). The CDR3 sequence is 15 residues long. Per the germline V gene, CDR1 is MNHNS and CDR2 is SASEGT. CDR3 sequence: CASSRRTENTGELLF. Written as DNA, the CDR3 is TGTGCCAGCAGTCGACGGACGGAGAACACCGGGGAGCTGTTGTTT.

This clonotype came up many times. The V gene is TRBV2, the J gene TRBJ2-7, with D possibly TRBD1 on 5 matching bases. Germline V gene lookup returns CDR1 SNHLY and CDR2 FYNNEI. V was shortened by 4 bases and J by 2 bases, with 15 bases between the two germline ends. The CDR3 covers 15 residues. The CDR3 DNA reads TGTGCCAGCAGTGTTTCAGGGATAGCAACCTACGAGCAGTACTTC. Its protein is CASSVSGIATYEQYF. Full variable domain (rest looked up from reference TRBV2 and TRBJ2-7): EPEVTQTPSHQVTQMGQEVILRCVPISNHLYFYWYRQILGQKVEFLVSFYNNEISEKSEIFDDQFSVERPDGSNFTLKIRSTKLEDSAMYFCASSVSGIATYEQYFGPGTRLTVT.

This clonotype was seen at least ten times. The chain couples TRBV6-1 to TRBJ1-5; D is ambiguous. The CDR3 length is 17 residues. V lost 2 bases, J lost 6 bases, and 20 bases lay in between. Germline lookup yields CDR1 MNHNS and CDR2 SASEGT. DNA for the CDR3: TGTGCCAGCAGTGAACCCCGCAGCATCTCCGTAGTTCAGCCCCAGCATTTT. Translated: CASSEPRSISVVQPQHF.

This clonotype was seen repeatedly, ten times or more. V is TRBV6-5 and J is TRBJ2-5, with 8 bases matching TRBD1. This CDR3 region has 15 residues. Germline trimming cut 0 bases from V and 3 bases from J; bases unmatched to any gene: 3. Germline CDR1 is MNHEY and CDR2 is SVGAGI. The CDR3 sequence is CASSYSHRGKETQYF. The CDR3 DNA sequence: TGTGCCAGCAGTTACTCTCACAGGGGGAAAGAGACCCAGTACTTC.

This clonotype has at least ten counts. The rearrangement joins TRBV7-8 to TRBJ2-5, with 11 positions matching TRBD2. The CDR3 runs to 15 residues. Trimming took 3 bases from V and 4 from J; bases not matched to a gene: 4. From germline, CDR1 is SGHVS and CDR2 FQNEAQ. CDR3 sequence: CASSFIAGGGETQYF. The CDR3 coding sequence is TGTGCCAGCAGCTTCATAGCGGGGGGGGGAGAGACCCAGTACTTC.

This clonotype appeared many times. The chain couples TRBV20-1 to TRBJ2-7, with TRBD1 matching 7 bases. The CDR3 is 15 residues long. The germline CDR1 and CDR2 sequences are DFQATT and SNEGSKA (reference sequence). The V segment lost 0 bases and the J segment 5 bases; nucleotides outside the gene matches: 10. DNA for the CDR3: TGCAGTGCTAGAGACGACAGGGAATCTACTGACGAGCAGTACTTC. This translates into CSARDDRESTDEQYF.

Ten or more counts support this clonotype. The chain has TRBV5-1 and TRBJ1-3; D is possibly TRBD1 (5 bases). Per germline, CDR1 SGHRS and CDR2 YFSETQ. V shed 5 bases and J shed 0 bases, with 12 bases lying between them. This CDR3 is built from 15 residues. This CDR3 is CASSRAGSSGNTIYF. The DNA of the CDR3 is TGCGCCAGCAGTCGGGCAGGGAGCTCTGGAAACACCATATATTTT.

The rearrangement joins TRBV14 to TRBJ2-6; unclear D gene. The CDR3 sequence is 19 residues long. With 3 bases removed from V and 1 base from J, the gap between germline ends came to 19 bases. Per the germline V gene, CDR1 is SGHDN and CDR2 is FVKESK. CDR3: CASSHLTAFNGSGANVLTF. The CDR3 region has the DNA TGTGCCAGCAGCCATCTGACTGCCTTCAACGGGTCTGGGGCCAACGTCCTGACTTTC. The whole variable domain, remainder taken from reference TRBV14 and TRBJ2-6, is EAGVTQFPSHSVIEKGQTVTLRCDPISGHDNLYWYRRVMGKEIKFLLHFVKESKQDESGMPNNRFLAERTGGTYSTLKVQPAELEDSGVYFCASSHLTAFNGSGANVLTFGAGSRLTVL.

V gene TRBV30 combines with J gene TRBJ1-1; 11 bases are a match to TRBD1. The germline gives CDR1 GTSNPN, CDR2 SVGIG (reference sequence). This CDR3 is built from 12 residues. With V trimmed by 3 bases and J by 10 bases, 4 bases remained unmatched. CDR3 region: CAWRRDRGSAFF. CDR3 DNA sequence: TGTGCCTGGAGACGGGACAGGGGGTCAGCTTTCTTT. The entire variable domain, with the rest obtained from reference TRBV30 and TRBJ1-1, is as follows: SQTIHQWPATLVQPVGSPLSLECTVEGTSNPNLYWYRQAAGRGLQLLFYSVGIGQISSEVPQNLSASRPQDRQFILSSKKLLLSDSGFYLCAWRRDRGSAFFGQGTRLTVV.

This clonotype was seen a few times. This chain connects TRBV11-2 to TRBJ2-2; D is unresolved. Trimming shortened V by 8 bases and J by 3 bases, and 10 bases separated the two germline ends. CDR3 length: 13 amino acids. Germline CDR1 SGHAT, CDR2 FQNNGV. The CDR3 DNA reads TGTGCCAGCCGCCAGTGGGACACCGGGGAGCTGTTTTTT. It yields the protein CASRQWDTGELFF.

CDR3 residues: CASSTGGHGYTF. In DNA, the CDR3 is TGCGCCAGCAGCACCGGGGGCCATGGCTACACCTTC. The V gene is TRBV5-1, the J gene TRBJ1-2; a weak D match, TRBD1 (6 bases). Trimming left V 4 bases short and J 6 bases short, with 10 bases between. CDR3 length equals 12 residues. CDR1 and CDR2 from the germline V gene are SGHRS and YFSETQ.

This clonotype was detected many times. V gene TRBV11-2 combines with J gene TRBJ1-3; TRBD1 matches 12 bases. Germline CDR1 reads SGHAT; CDR2 reads FQNNGV. V was pared by 4 bases and J by 5 bases, with 6 bases of the junction left unmatched. This CDR3 is built from 16 residues. CDR3 coding DNA: TGTGCCAGCAGCTATACGGGACAGGGGGCAAGAAACACCATATATTTT. It encodes CASSYTGQGARNTIYF. Combining the CDR3 with reference TRBV11-2 and TRBJ1-3 gives the whole variable domain EAGVAQSPRYKIIEKRQSVAFWCNPISGHATLYWYQQILGQGPKLLIQFQNNGVVDDSQLPKDRFSAERLKGVDSTLKIQPAKLEDSAVYLCASSYTGQGARNTIYFGEGSWLTVV.

In this sample, this clonotype turned up many times. A much larger clone sits a single nucleotide away, making a read error possible. This rearrangement joins TRBV2 to TRBJ2-7; 9 bases map to TRBD1. This CDR3 has 13 residues. From germline, CDR1 is SNHLY and CDR2 FYNNEI. The junction had 4 bases not matched to a gene; V was cut back by 6 bases and J by 4 bases. In nucleotides, the CDR3 is TGTGCCAGCAGCCGGGACAGGGTTTACGAGCAGTACTTC. Amino acids: CASSRDRVYEQYF.

V gene TRBV6-5 combines with J gene TRBJ1-2; possible D gene TRBD1, 5 bases. The CDR3 is 14 residues long. Germline V gene sequence: CDR1 MNHEY, CDR2 SVGAGI. Between the trimmed V and J ends, which lost 7 bases and 4 bases, there was a span of 16 bases. The CDR3 here is CASIRDLFAYGYTF. DNA for the CDR3: TGTGCCAGCATTAGGGACCTGTTCGCCTATGGCTACACCTTC.

The chain carries TRBV29-1 and TRBJ1-1; D is possibly TRBD1 (6 bases). Germline loops: CDR1 SQVTM, CDR2 ANQGSEA. CDR3 size: 12 residues. V lost 6 bases and J 1 base, leaving 9 bases between the germline ends. The CDR3 DNA follows: TGCAGCGTGGGACATCCGAACACTGAAGCTTTCTTT. It is translated as CSVGHPNTEAFF.

The rearrangement links TRBV5-4 to TRBJ1-3; TRBD1 aligns across 10 bases. CDR1 is SGHNT and CDR2 is YYREEE in the germline V gene (reference sequence). This CDR3 contains 17 residues. The V gene end was trimmed by 2 bases and the J gene end by 5 bases; junction bases not matched to a gene: 10. CDR3 coding DNA: TGTGCCAGCAGCTTTGGGTTGACGGGACAGGGGAGAAACACCATATATTTT. It specifies CASSFGLTGQGRNTIYF.